One sample yielded the 22 T cell receptor beta chains listed below, sequenced in a study of blood T cell repertoires in COVID-19 (dated by TCRdb to the early 2020s). Library creation used the immunoSEQ multiplex PCR assay. TCRdb stores this immuneACCESS table with in-frame sequences only. Part of the clones is absent; in the studies checked, under half of the shortfall reflects unresolved V genes, and no reason is known for the rest. The sample table shows 35,000 to 40,000 clones, and around 85% are seen once. Approximately 20% of the sample goes to the ten largest clones. The material sequenced was peripheral blood. The source of these receptors is an older man with acute or convalescent COVID-19.

The genes are TRBV24-1 and TRBJ2-7; 7 positions match TRBD1. Trimming cost V 4 bases and J 0 bases; bases outside gene matches: 8. This CDR3 region has 16 residues. Looked up from germline, CDR1 is KGHDR and CDR2 is SFDVKD. The CDR3 DNA sequence: TGTGCCACCAGTGACCCAAGACAGGGAATCTCCTACGAGCAGTACTTC. It specifies CATSDPRQGISYEQYF.

The chain links TRBV7-2 to TRBJ2-1, with 7 bases identical to TRBD2. Germline V gene data show CDR1 as SGHTA and CDR2 as FQGNSA. The CDR3 extends over 15 amino acids. The junction had 7 bases not matched to a gene; V was cut back by 4 bases and J by 4 bases. The CDR3 DNA reads TGTGCCAGCAGCTCGATAGCGGGCGCTTACAATGAGCAGTTCTTC. This codes for CASSSIAGAYNEQFF.

This clone was found once. The chain has TRBV3-1 (or the pseudogene TRBV3-2) and TRBJ1-2; D is uncertain. The CDR3 runs 14 residues. V lost 1 base and J 2 bases, leaving 8 bases between the germline ends. Germline V gene lookup returns CDR1 LGHDT and CDR2 YNNKEL (reference sequence). DNA for the CDR3: TGTGCCAGCAGCCAAGGTCAGGCAAACTATGGCTACACCTTC. Translated, it gives CASSQGQANYGYTF.

The chain joins TRBV5-5 to TRBJ2-7; 8 bases are a match to TRBD2. V dropped 3 bases and J dropped 4; count of bases not matched to a gene: 9. Germline CDR1 and CDR2: SGHKS and YYEKEE (reference sequence). The CDR3 has 15 residues. Here the CDR3 reads CASSYGLADGYEQYF. The CDR3 DNA follows: TGTGCCAGCAGCTACGGACTAGCAGACGGATACGAGCAGTACTTC.

The chain carries TRBV4-3 and TRBJ2-3; D is perhaps TRBD2 (6 bases). The CDR3 is 14 amino acids. CDR1 is LGHNA and CDR2 is YSLEER in the germline V gene. V was shortened by 2 bases and J by 6 bases, with 12 bases between the two germline ends. CDR3 region: CASSQNSAGDTQYF. As DNA, the CDR3 is TGCGCCAGCAGCCAAAATAGCGCGGGGGATACGCAGTATTTT.

V usage is TRBV28 and J usage is TRBJ1-2; maybe TRBD1 (5 bases). Trimming stripped 7 bases from V and 1 base from J, with 19 bases between. This CDR3 has 16 residues. The germline gives CDR1 MDHEN, CDR2 SYDVKM. Here the CDR3 DNA reads TGTGCCAGCACAACAGGTGGGGCTGACAGTAACTATGGCTACACCTTC. This codes for CASTTGGADSNYGYTF.

The chain recombines TRBV6-2 or TRBV6-3 with TRBJ2-1; 10 positions match TRBD2. Per germline, CDR1 MNHEY and CDR2 SVGEGT. The CDR3 length is 17 residues. V lost 2 bases, J lost 3 bases, and 7 bases stayed unmatched. In DNA, the CDR3 is TGTGCCAGCAGTTACACTAGCGGGAAATCATTCTACAATGAGCAGTTCTTC. As protein: CASSYTSGKSFYNEQFF.

This clone was recorded once. This rearrangement joins TRBV29-1 to TRBJ1-2, with D uncertain. CDR3 size: 12 residues. The V and J ends lost 4 bases and 4 bases respectively, with 10 bases between them. Germline V gene sequence: CDR1 SQVTM, CDR2 ANQGSEA. This chain's CDR3 is CSVADGGYGYTF. The CDR3 DNA is TGCAGCGTTGCGGACGGAGGCTATGGCTACACCTTC.

The chain carries TRBV4-3 and TRBJ2-1; 15 bases are shared with TRBD2. This CDR3 spans 17 amino acids. CDR1 and CDR2 (germline): LGHNA, YSLEER. V trimming: 2 bases; J trimming: 7 bases; junction bases outside the gene matches: 6. The CDR3 sequence is CASSQFGLAGGGNEQFF. In nucleotides, the CDR3 is TGCGCCAGCAGCCAATTCGGACTAGCGGGAGGGGGTAATGAGCAGTTCTTC.

The chain uses TRBV6-5 and TRBJ1-5, with D perhaps TRBD1 (5 bases). Per the germline V gene, CDR1 is MNHEY and CDR2 is SVGAGI. The CDR3 runs 15 residues. V was pared by 6 bases and J by 8 bases, with 20 bases between. CDR3 residues: CASSPRGGSVEPQHF. Written as DNA, the CDR3 is TGTGCCAGCAGCCCGCGGGGGGGGAGCGTGGAGCCCCAGCATTTT.

This sequence joins TRBV20-1 and TRBJ1-6, with 7 bases aligning to TRBD1. This CDR3 contains 16 residues. Unmatched junction bases numbered 8, after V lost 3 bases and J lost 3 bases. Germline CDR1 is DFQATT and CDR2 is SNEGSKA (reference sequence). The CDR3 here is CSASPSAGGYNSPLHF. Written as DNA, the CDR3 is TGCAGTGCTAGTCCCTCGGCAGGGGGCTATAATTCACCCCTCCACTTT.

This clone has a single count. This rearrangement joins TRBV9 to TRBJ2-7; TRBD1 might be the D (5 bases). Germline CDR1 and CDR2: SGDLS and YYNGEE. The CDR3 length is 13 residues. V was clipped by 4 bases and J by 1 base, with 9 bases between them. The CDR3 sequence is CASSPDSSYEQYF. In DNA, the CDR3 is TGTGCCAGCAGCCCAGACAGTTCCTACGAGCAGTACTTC.

The chain joins TRBV4-3 to TRBJ2-1; the D gene is possibly TRBD2 (6 bases). The germline V gene has CDR1 LGHNA and CDR2 YSLEER. V shed 2 bases and J shed 9 bases, with 11 bases lying between them. This CDR3 spans 13 amino acids. CDR3 region: CASSQWRRGEQFF. In nucleotides, the CDR3 is TGCGCCAGCAGCCAATGGAGGAGGGGTGAGCAGTTCTTC.

V is TRBV7-8 and J is TRBJ1-5; the match to TRBD1 covers 7 bases. The germline V gene encodes CDR1 SGHVS and CDR2 FQNEAQ. CDR3 length: 17 amino acids. V lost 5 bases to trimming and J lost 3 bases; unmatched junction nucleotides: 13. The CDR3, as DNA: TGTGCCAGCAGCGCAAGCCCCCCGGGACAGACCAATCAGCCCCAGCATTTT. Translating gives CASSASPPGQTNQPQHF.

J is TRBJ1-5 and V is TRBV7-8, with D possibly being TRBD1 (5 bases). Germline V gene lookup returns CDR1 SGHVS and CDR2 FQNEAQ. V lost 6 bases to trimming and J lost 0 bases, with 12 bases between them. The CDR3 sequence is 15 residues long. In DNA form, the CDR3 reads TGTGCCAGCAGTTACCGGGGGACTAGCAATCAGCCCCAGCATTTT. It specifies CASSYRGTSNQPQHF.

This clone was observed a handful of times. Other DNA sequences in this specimen translate into the identical CDR3. The chain employs TRBV9 and TRBJ2-1; maybe TRBD1 (6 bases). Trimming removed 0 bases at V and 1 base at J, with 11 bases between. This CDR3 comprises 16 residues. Germline V lookup: CDR1 SGDLS, CDR2 YYNGEE. Written as DNA, the CDR3 is TGTGCCAGCAGCGTAGAGGGCAGGGGATCCTACAATGAGCAGTTCTTC. Translated, it gives CASSVEGRGSYNEQFF.

The chain couples TRBV7-8 to TRBJ2-1, with a tentative D call TRBD1 (6 bases). CDR3 length: 15 amino acids. V lost 5 bases and J lost 9, with 20 bases in between. The germline V gene has CDR1 SGHVS and CDR2 FQNEAQ. The CDR3 spells CASSIILRGAGEQFF. The CDR3, as DNA: TGTGCCAGCAGCATAATTCTCAGGGGTGCAGGTGAGCAGTTCTTC.

This clone was seen more than once but under ten times. V gene TRBV4-2 combines with J gene TRBJ2-1; D is ambiguous. Germline assignment: CDR1 LGHNA and CDR2 YNFKEQ. CDR3 length: 13 residues. V was cut by 0 bases and J by 5 bases, with 5 bases left in between. CDR3 sequence (DNA): TGTGCCAGCAGCCAAGATCCCGACAATGAGCAGTTCTTC. Residues: CASSQDPDNEQFF.

The V and J genes are TRBV28 and TRBJ1-5; TRBD1 might be the D (6 bases). The CDR3 has 18 amino acids. Trimming took off 7 bases at V and 1 base at J, with 23 bases between the two ends. Germline CDR1 is MDHEN and CDR2 is SYDVKM. The chain's CDR3 is CASMNRDKAQRSNQPQHF. CDR3 nucleotides: TGTGCCAGCATGAACCGGGACAAAGCCCAAAGGAGCAATCAGCCCCAGCATTTT.

The sample holds a few counts of this clone. CDR3 nucleotide sequence: TGTGCCAGCAGCTTGGGACAGGGGCTAAATTCACCCCTCCACTTT. This codes for CASSLGQGLNSPLHF. The rearrangement uses TRBV5-6 and TRBJ1-6; 8 bases line up with TRBD1. V was pared by 0 bases and J by 7 bases, with 3 bases of the junction left unmatched. The germline gives CDR1 SGHDT, CDR2 YYEEEE. The CDR3 is 15 amino acids.

CDR3 DNA: TGTGCCAGCAGTTTATCGGGCAGGGGGATATATGGCTACACCTTC. Its translation is CASSLSGRGIYGYTF. This chain connects TRBV27 to TRBJ1-2, with 7 bases aligning to TRBD1. With V trimmed by 0 bases and J by 5 bases, 6 bases remained unmatched. The V gene's germline CDR1 is MNHEY and CDR2 SMNVEV (reference sequence). The CDR3 runs to 15 residues.

The chain has TRBV7-2 and TRBJ2-2; a weak D match, TRBD2 (5 bases). Per the germline V gene, CDR1 is SGHTA and CDR2 is FQGNSA. Trimming shortened V by 3 bases and J by 7 bases, and 15 bases separated the two germline ends. CDR3 length: 15 residues. CDR3 amino acids: CASSLGSRNGGELFF. CDR3 sequence (DNA): TGTGCCAGCAGCTTGGGGAGTCGTAATGGCGGGGAGCTGTTTTTT.